The subject of this entry is one T cell receptor beta chain. Its antigen is still unknown. This CDR3 contains 14 residues. Trimming left V 1 base short and J 1 base short, with 7 bases between. Germline V gene lookup returns CDR1 MGHRA and CDR2 YSYEKL. These data belong to a study of siplizumab effects on memory and regulatory T cells. Study-level points and caveats: Mapping to unstimulated subsets was achieved for only a minor fraction of alloreactive clones. Assignment of a naive or memory phenotype failed for roughly 75-97% of the proliferating CD4+ or CD8+ clones. Both greater diversity than memory cells and a major contribution to the alloresponse seemed to characterize naive T cells. Controls had about 29% Treg-derived mappable alloreactive CD4+ clones on average, versus roughly 70% with siplizumab.

The protocol was immunoSEQ multiplex PCR, while the TCRdb copy is restricted to in-frame clones and leaves out a portion. The sample shows 50,000 or so clones, 90% to 95% of them seen only once. The gene calls are TRBV4-1 and TRBJ1-1; no reliable D call. The sequence was collected from a human donor in good health. Source material: CD8+ T cells sorted from blood. The CDR3: CASSQVSANTEAFF. The CDR3 DNA sequence: TGCGCCAGCAGCCAAGTTTCAGCGAACACTGAAGCTTTCTTT.